This T cell receptor beta chain was retrieved from a study of cytomegalovirus exposure and HLA in healthy donors. General study findings and limits: Later analysis identified several of the most significant clusters that appeared linked to common viral pathogens. The study listed 150 to 200 cytomegalovirus-associated TCR beta chains. High sensitivity and specificity were reportedly achieved when the classifier diagnosed cytomegalovirus status. The majority of TCR sequences were rare, yet some public TCRs appeared in many donors.

The germline CDR1 and CDR2 sequences are SGHRS and YFSETQ. V shed 0 bases and J 4 bases; nucleotides not matched to a gene: 9. The CDR3 has 17 residues. PCR amplification relied on 60 Vbeta primers (plus 13 Jbeta primers). Generated by immunoSEQ multiplex PCR, the TCRdb table keeps only in-frame clones and is missing some. The data hold some 130,000 clones, with more than 80% observed a single time. Note on this clone: Its target is unknown.

V is TRBV5-1 and J is TRBJ2-3; 9 bases match TRBD1. The TCR originated in a middle-aged man in good health and CMV-seronegative. The sample was PBMCs. The CDR3 spells CASSLVRTGALSDTQYF. CDR3 sequence (DNA): TGCGCCAGCAGCTTGGTGAGGACAGGGGCTTTGTCAGATACGCAGTATTTT.